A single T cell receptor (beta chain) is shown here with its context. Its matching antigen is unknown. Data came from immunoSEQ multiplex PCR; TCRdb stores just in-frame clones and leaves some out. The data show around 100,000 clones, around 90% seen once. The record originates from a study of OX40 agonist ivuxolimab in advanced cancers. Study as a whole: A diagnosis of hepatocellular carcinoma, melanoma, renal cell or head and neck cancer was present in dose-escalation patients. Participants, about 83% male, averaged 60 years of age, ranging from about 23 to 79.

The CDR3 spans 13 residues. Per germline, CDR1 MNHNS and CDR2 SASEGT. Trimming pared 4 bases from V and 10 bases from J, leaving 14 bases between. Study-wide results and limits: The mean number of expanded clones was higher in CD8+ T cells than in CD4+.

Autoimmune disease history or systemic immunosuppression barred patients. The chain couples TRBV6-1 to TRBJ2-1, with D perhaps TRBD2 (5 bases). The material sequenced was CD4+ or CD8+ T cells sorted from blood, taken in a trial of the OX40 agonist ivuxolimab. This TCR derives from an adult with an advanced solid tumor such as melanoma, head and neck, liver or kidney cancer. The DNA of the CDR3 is TGTGCCAGCAGTGTAGGTCTAGCTCTAGAGCAGTTCTTC. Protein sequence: CASSVGLALEQFF.